The entry that follows covers one TCR beta chain sequence. No antigen is known for it. The data belong to a study of OX40 agonist ivuxolimab in advanced cancers. The overall study: Subjects had a mean age of about 57 years, with a range of 23 to 79; more than 70% were male.

Trimming pared 2 bases from V and 0 bases from J, leaving 14 bases between. The germline CDR1 and CDR2 sequences are LNHDA and SQIVND (reference sequence). This CDR3 contains 17 residues. Blood was sampled at baseline, cycle 4 day 1, and cycle 7 day 1. Study-wide findings and caveats: Both blood CD4+ and CD8+ T cells showed clonal growth by week 6 at 0.1 to 3.0 mg/kg. Fewer expanded clones were found on average in CD4+ than in CD8+ T cells.

The protocol was immunoSEQ multiplex PCR, while the TCRdb copy is restricted to in-frame clones and leaves out a portion. The data contain roughly 64,000 clones, roughly 80% of them singletons. The clonotype originates from an adult with an advanced solid tumor such as melanoma, head and neck, liver or kidney cancer. Sequences were derived from CD4+ or CD8+ T cells sorted from blood, sampled in a trial of the OX40 agonist ivuxolimab. The V gene is TRBV19, the J gene TRBJ1-3, with D possibly matching TRBD1 (5 bases). This CDR3 is CASSITGRTSSGNTIYF. CDR3 bases: TGTGCCAGTAGTATAACGGGACGGACGAGCTCTGGAAACACCATATATTTT.